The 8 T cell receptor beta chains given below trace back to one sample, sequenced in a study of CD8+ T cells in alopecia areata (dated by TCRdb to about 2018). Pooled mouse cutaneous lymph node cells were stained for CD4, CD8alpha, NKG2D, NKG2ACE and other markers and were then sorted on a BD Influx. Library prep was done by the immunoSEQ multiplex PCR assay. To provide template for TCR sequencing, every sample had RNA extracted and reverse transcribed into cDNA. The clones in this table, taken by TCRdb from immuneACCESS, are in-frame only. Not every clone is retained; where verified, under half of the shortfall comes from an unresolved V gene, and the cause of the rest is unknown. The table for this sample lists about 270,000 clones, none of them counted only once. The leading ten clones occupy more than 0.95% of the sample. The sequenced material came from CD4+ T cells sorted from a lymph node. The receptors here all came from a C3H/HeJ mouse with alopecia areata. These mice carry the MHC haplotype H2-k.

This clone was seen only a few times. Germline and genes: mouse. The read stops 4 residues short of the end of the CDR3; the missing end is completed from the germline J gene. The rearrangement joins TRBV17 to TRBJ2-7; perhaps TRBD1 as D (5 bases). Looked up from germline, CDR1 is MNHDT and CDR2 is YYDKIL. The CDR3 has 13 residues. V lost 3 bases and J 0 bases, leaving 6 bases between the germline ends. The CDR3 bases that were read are TGTGCTAGCAGTAGGACAGACTCCTAT. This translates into CASSRTDSY. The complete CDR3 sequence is CASSRTDSYEQYF. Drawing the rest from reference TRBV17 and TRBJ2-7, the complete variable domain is DTTVKQNPRYKLARVGKPVNLICSQTMNHDTMYWYQKKPNQAPKLLLFYYDKILNREADTFEKFQSSRPNNSFCSLYIGSAGLEYSAMYLCASSRTDSYEQYFGPGTRLTVL.

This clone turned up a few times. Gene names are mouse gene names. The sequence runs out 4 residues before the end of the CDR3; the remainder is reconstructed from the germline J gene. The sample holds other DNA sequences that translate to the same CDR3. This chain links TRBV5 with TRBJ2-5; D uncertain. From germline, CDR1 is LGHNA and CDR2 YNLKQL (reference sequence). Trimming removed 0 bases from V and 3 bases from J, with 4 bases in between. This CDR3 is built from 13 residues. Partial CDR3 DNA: TGTGCCAGCAGCCAAGAAGGTCAAGAC. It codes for CASSQEGQD. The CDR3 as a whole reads CASSQEGQDTQYF.

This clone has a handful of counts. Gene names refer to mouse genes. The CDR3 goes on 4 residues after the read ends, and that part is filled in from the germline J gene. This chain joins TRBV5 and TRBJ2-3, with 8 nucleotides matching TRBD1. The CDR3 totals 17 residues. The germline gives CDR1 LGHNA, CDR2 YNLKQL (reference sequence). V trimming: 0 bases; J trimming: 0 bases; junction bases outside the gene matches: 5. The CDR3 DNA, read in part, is TGTGCCAGCAGCCAAGATCCCGCAGGGGGCAGTGCAGAA. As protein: CASSQDPAGGSAE. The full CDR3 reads CASSQDPAGGSAETLYF.

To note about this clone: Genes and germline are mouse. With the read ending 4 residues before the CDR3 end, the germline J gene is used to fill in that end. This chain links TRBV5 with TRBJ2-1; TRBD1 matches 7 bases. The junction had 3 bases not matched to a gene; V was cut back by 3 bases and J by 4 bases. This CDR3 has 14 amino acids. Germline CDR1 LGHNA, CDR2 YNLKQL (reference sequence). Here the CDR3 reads CASSQGTEYAEQFF. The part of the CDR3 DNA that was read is TGTGCCAGCAGCCAGGGGACAGAATATGCT.

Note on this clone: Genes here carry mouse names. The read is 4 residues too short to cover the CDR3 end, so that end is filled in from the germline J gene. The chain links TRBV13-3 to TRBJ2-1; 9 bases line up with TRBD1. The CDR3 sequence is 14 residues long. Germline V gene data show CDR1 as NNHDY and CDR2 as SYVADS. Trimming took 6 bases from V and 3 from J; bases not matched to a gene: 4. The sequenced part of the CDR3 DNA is TGTGCCAGCACGGGACAGGGTCTCTATGCT. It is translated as CASTGQGLYA. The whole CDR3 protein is CASTGQGLYAEQFF.

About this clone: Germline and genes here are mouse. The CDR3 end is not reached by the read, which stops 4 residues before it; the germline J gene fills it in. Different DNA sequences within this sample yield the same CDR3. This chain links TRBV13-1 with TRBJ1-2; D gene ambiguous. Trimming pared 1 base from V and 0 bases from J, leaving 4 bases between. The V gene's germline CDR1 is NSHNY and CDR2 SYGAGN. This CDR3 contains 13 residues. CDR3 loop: CASSDIANSDYTF. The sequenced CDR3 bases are TGTGCCAGCAGTGATATTGCAAACTCC.

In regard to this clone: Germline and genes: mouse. The CDR3 region is CASSGTAYAEQFF. The DNA read from the CDR3 is TGTGCCAGCAGTGGGACAGCCTATGCT. V gene TRBV13-3 combines with J gene TRBJ2-1, with D maybe TRBD1 (6 bases). The read ends 4 residues before the CDR3 terminus; that terminus is restored from the germline J gene. CDR3 length equals 13 residues. V shed 3 bases and J shed 3 bases, with 7 bases lying between them. The germline CDR1 and CDR2 sequences are NNHDY and SYVADS.

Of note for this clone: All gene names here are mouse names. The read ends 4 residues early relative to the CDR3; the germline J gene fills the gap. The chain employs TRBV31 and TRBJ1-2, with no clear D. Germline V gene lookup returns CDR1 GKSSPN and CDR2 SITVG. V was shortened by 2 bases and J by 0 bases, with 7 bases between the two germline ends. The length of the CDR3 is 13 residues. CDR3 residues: CAWSFPANSDYTF. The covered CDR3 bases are TGTGCCTGGAGTTTTCCAGCAAACTCC.